Shown below are 2 T cell receptor beta chains from a single sample sequenced in a study of control samples from healthy donors and cancer patients. Method: immunoSEQ multiplex PCR; TCRdb's copy keeps in-frame clones and lacks some. The sample consists of roughly 190,000 clones, around 90% of them appearing once. Sequencing used blood. These receptor sequences come from a man younger than 40 in good health.

The chain uses TRBV4-1 and TRBJ2-4; D may be TRBD2 (5 bases). V lost 0 bases and J 2 bases, leaving 11 bases between the germline ends. CDR3 size: 16 residues. Germline V CDR1 and CDR2: MGHRA, YSYEKL. The CDR3 DNA sequence: TGCGCCAGCAGCCAAGAGAGGGATTGGTCCAAAAACATTCAGTACTTC. It yields the protein CASSQERDWSKNIQYF.

This clone has more than one count but fewer than ten. The chain carries TRBV5-4 and TRBJ2-7, with 8 bases that match TRBD1. The CDR3 loop spans 12 amino acids. Trimming at V came to 4 bases and at J to 5 bases, leaving 2 bases not matched to a gene. Looked up from germline, CDR1 is SGHNT and CDR2 is YYREEE (reference sequence). The CDR3, as DNA: TGTGCCAGCAGCCCGGGACAGGACGAGCAGTACTTC. Translation: CASSPGQDEQYF.